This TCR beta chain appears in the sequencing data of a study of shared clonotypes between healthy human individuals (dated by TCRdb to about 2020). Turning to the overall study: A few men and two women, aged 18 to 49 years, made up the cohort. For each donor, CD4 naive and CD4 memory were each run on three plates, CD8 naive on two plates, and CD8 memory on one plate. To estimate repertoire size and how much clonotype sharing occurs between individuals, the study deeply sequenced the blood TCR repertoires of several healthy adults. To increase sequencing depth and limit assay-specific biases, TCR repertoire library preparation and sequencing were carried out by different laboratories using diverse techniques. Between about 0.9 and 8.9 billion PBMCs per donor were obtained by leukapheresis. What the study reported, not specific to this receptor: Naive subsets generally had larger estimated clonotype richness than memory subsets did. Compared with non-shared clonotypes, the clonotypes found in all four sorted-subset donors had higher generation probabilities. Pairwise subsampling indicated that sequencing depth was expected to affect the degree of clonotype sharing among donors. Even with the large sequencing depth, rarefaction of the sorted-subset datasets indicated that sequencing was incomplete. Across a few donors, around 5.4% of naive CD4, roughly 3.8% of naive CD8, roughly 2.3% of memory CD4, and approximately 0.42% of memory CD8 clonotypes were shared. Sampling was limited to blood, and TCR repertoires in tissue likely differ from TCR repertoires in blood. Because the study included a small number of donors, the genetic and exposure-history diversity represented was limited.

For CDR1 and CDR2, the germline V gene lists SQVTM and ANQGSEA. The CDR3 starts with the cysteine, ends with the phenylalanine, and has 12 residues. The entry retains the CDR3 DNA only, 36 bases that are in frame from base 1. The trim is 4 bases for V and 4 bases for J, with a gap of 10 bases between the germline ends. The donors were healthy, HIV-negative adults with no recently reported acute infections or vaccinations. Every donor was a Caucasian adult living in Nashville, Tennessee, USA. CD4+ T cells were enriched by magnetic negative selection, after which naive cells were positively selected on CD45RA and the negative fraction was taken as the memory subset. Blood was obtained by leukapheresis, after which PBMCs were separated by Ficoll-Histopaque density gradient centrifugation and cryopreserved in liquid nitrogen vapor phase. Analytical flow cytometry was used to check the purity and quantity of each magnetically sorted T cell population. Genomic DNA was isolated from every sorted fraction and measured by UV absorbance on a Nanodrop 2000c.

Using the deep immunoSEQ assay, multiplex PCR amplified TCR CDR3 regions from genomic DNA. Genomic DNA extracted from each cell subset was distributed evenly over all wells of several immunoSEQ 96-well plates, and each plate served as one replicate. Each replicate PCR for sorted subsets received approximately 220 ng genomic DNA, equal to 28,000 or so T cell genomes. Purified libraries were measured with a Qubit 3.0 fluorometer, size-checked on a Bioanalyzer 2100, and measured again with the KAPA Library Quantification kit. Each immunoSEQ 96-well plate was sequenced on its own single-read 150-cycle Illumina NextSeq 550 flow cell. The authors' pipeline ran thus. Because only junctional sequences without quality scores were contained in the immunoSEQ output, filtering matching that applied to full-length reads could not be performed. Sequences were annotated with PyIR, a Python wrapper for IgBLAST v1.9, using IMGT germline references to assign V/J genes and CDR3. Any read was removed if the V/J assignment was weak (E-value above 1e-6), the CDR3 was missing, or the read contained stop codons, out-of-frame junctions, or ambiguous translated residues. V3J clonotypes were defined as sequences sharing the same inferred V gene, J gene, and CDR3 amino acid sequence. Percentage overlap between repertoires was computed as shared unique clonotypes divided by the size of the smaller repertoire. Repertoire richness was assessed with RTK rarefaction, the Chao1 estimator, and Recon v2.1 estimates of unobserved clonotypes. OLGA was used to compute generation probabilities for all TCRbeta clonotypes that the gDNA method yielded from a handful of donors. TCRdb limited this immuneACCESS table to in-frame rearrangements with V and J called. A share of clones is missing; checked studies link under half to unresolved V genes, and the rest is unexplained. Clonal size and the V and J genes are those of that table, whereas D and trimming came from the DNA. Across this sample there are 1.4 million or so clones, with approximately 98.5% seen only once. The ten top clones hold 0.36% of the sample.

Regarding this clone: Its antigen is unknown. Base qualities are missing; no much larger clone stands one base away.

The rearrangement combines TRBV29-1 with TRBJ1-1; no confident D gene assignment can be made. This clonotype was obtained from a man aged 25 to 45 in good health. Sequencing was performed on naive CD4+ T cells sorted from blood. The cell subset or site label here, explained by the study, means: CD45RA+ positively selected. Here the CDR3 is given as CSVVSGSTEAFF. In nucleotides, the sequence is TGCAGCGTTGTGTCAGGTTCCACTGAAGCTTTCTTT.